The rows below give T cell receptor beta chains drawn from one sample of a study of human thymus T cells. Here immunoSEQ multiplex PCR was the method, and the copy in TCRdb shows in-frame clones only, minus some. Among roughly 86,000 clones listed, just over 95% were seen once. Sequencing was carried out using thymus tissue. These TCRs come from a boy younger than two with a congenital heart defect but otherwise immunologically healthy. Each CDR3 is given with its conserved first and last residue. D genes are given only for firm matches. Size is omitted from some rows. Given values are once, few, many or a class for expanded clones.

- | TRBJ1-2 | TRBV4-2 | once | TGTGCCAGCAGCCAAGATAAGGGCAGGGCCGGAGGAGGCTATGGCTACACCTTC | CASSQDKGRAGGGYGYTF
- | TRBJ2-3 | TRBV11-2 | - | TGTGCCAGCAGCTTAGAGCGGATTAACACAGATACGCAGTATTTT | CASSLERINTDTQYF
- | TRBJ2-3 | TRBV5-1 | - | TGCGCCAGCAGACGTTGGGAAGTGACAGATACGCAGTATTTT | CASRRWEVTDTQYF
TRBD2 | TRBJ2-5 | TRBV10-3 | - | TGTGCCATCAGTGTGAGGGGGGCAGCGGGGGCCCAAGAGACCCAGTACTTC | CAISVRGAAGAQETQYF
- | TRBJ1-5 | TRBV6-6 | - | TGTGCCAGCAGTCCTACAATGAATCAGCCCCAGCATTTT | CASSPTMNQPQHF
- | TRBJ2-1 | TRBV27 | - | TGTGCCAGCAGTTTTAAGGGGCCCCCCTACAATGAGCAGTTCTTC | CASSFKGPPYNEQFF
- | TRBJ2-2 | TRBV5-4 | - | TGTGCCAGCAGCTTGACAACGAACACCGGGGAGCTGTTTTTT | CASSLTTNTGELFF
TRBD2 | TRBJ2-2 | TRBV18 | - | TGTGCCAGCTCAACGGATCCGGGACTAGCGATTCAGGACACCGGGGAGCTGTTTTTT | CASSTDPGLAIQDTGELFF
TRBD1 | TRBJ1-5 | TRBV19 | once | TGTGCCAGTATCAAGAGAGCCAGGGGGCGCTCGGGGCAGCCCCAGCATTTT | CASIKRARGRSGQPQHF
- | TRBJ2-7 | TRBV28 | - | TGTGCCAGCAGTTTGGGGGATGCGTACGAGCAGTACTTC | CASSLGDAYEQYF
TRBD1 | TRBJ1-1 | TRBV10-3 | - | TGTGCCATCAGTGCGTTGAGCCGGGACAGGGACCCCGGGGCTTTCTTT | CAISALSRDRDPGAFF
- | TRBJ1-2 | TRBV14 | - | TGTGCCAGCAGCCACCGATCCTTCGGGGGACCTTCACCGTCCGGCTATGGCTACACCTTC | CASSHRSFGGPSPSGYGYTF
- | TRBJ2-7 | TRBV4-2 | - | TGTGCCAGCAGCCAAGAAAAACCAGGAGGCAGGGGCGGTGAGCAGTACTTC | CASSQEKPGGRGGEQYF
TRBD1 | TRBJ2-3 | TRBV10-1 | - | TGCGCCAGCACAGATCGGACAGGGGGGACAGATACGCAGTATTTT | CASTDRTGGTDTQYF
- | TRBJ1-2 | TRBV11-1 | - | TGTGCCAGCAGCTCTCAGGGTTATGGCTACACCTTC | CASSSQGYGYTF
- | TRBJ2-5 | TRBV11-2 | - | TGTGCCAGCAGCTTGTCGGCTAGCAACCTCCAAGAGACCCAGTACTTC | CASSLSASNLQETQYF
- | TRBJ2-3 | TRBV7-9 | - | TGTGCCAGCAGCCTCCGGCGAAACACAGATACGCAGTATTTT | CASSLRRNTDTQYF
- | TRBJ1-1 | TRBV11-2 | - | TGTGCCAGCAGAGACACTGAAGCTTTCTTT | CASRDTEAFF
- | TRBJ2-5 | TRBV6-1 | - | TGTGCCAGCAGTGTAGACAGGAGGTGCCCCGGGAGCGGGATAGGGGAGACCCAGTACTTC | CASSVDRRCPGSGIGETQYF
TRBD2 | TRBJ2-7 | TRBV11-2 | - | TGTGCCAGCAGCTTAGCGGGAGGCGGAACCTACGAGCAGTACTTC | CASSLAGGGTYEQYF
TRBD1 | TRBJ1-5 | TRBV7-2 | - | TGTGCCAGCAGCCTCGGGAGGGGGCTTAGCAATCAGCCCCAGCATTTT | CASSLGRGLSNQPQHF
TRBD2 | TRBJ2-7 | TRBV4-3 | - | TGCGCCAGCAGCCAAGATAGGCTAGCGGGGGCCTACGAGCAGTACTTC | CASSQDRLAGAYEQYF
- | TRBJ2-1 | TRBV7-9 | - | TGTGCCAGCAGCTTAGAGTTATATGACCCTCCCCAGGACAATGAGCAGTTCTTC | CASSLELYDPPQDNEQFF
TRBD2 | TRBJ2-3 | TRBV9 | - | TGTGCCAGCAGCTCTACCAGCGGGGGTAAAAGCACAGATACGCAGTATTTT | CASSSTSGGKSTDTQYF
- | TRBJ1-4 | TRBV9 | - | TGTGCCAGCAGCGTAGAGGTGGGAACTAATGAAAAACTGTTTTTT | CASSVEVGTNEKLFF
- | TRBJ1-2 | TRBV2 | - | TGTGCCAGTAAGACACCGAACTATGGCTACACCTTC | CASKTPNYGYTF
TRBD2 | TRBJ2-3 | TRBV13 | - | TGTGCCAGCAGCCGGCTACTAGCGGGGGGGACAGATACGCAGTATTTT | CASSRLLAGGTDTQYF
- | TRBJ1-2 | TRBV9 | - | TGTGCCAGCAGCCCGCCGACAGGAGAAATCCCCCTCGACTTTGGCTACACCTTC | CASSPPTGEIPLDFGYTF
- | TRBJ2-2 | TRBV18 | - | TGTGCCAGCTCACCCGGGACTGCCAACACCGGGGAGCTGTTTTTT | CASSPGTANTGELFF
- | TRBJ2-7 | TRBV29-1 | once | TGCAGCGTTGAATGCCGGGATCCCCCCTACGAGCAGTACTTC | CSVECRDPPYEQYF
TRBD2 | TRBJ2-1 | TRBV10-3 | - | TGTGCCATCAGACGTACCGGGACTAGCTCCTACAATGAGCAGTTCTTC | CAIRRTGTSSYNEQFF
- | TRBJ1-1 | TRBV4-1 | - | TGCGCCAGCAGCCAAGAGTATTGGGGGCGCGGGGAAGCTTTCTTT | CASSQEYWGRGEAFF
- | TRBJ2-5 | TRBV7-3 | - | TGTGCCAGCAGCTTAAAGGATGGGGGGACAGAAGAGACCCAGTACTTC | CASSLKDGGTEETQYF
- | TRBJ2-3 | TRBV18 | - | TGTGCCAGCACCACTCAGGGGGCAGAGATAGCGGGGAGCACAGATACGCAGTATTTT | CASTTQGAEIAGSTDTQYF
TRBD2 | TRBJ2-1 | TRBV7-9 | - | TGTGCCAGCAGATCCACCGGGACTAGCGGAATGTGCTACAATGAGCAGTTCTTC | CASRSTGTSGMCYNEQFF
TRBD2 | TRBJ2-3 | TRBV28 | once | TGTGCCAGCCGGGAGGGGACAGATACGCAGTATTTT | CASREGTDTQYF
- | TRBJ1-5 | TRBV6-1 | - | TGTGCCAGCAGTGAAGAGGGGGGGTCGGAGTTGGTTCGGGAAGGGAATCAGCCCCAGCATTTT | CASSEEGGSELVREGNQPQHF
- | TRBJ2-3 | TRBV27 | - | TGTGCCAGTCGGGGCTATCTCCATACGCAGTATTTT | CASRGYLHTQYF
- | TRBJ2-5 | TRBV23-1 | - | TGCGCCAGCAGCCTTAGGGACGGCTCGGAGACCCAGTACTTC | CASSLRDGSETQYF
- | TRBJ2-7 | TRBV6-6 | - | TGTGCCAGCAGTTACAGGGGGACCCCCTACGAGCAGTACTTC | CASSYRGTPYEQYF
TRBD1 | TRBJ1-5 | TRBV4-1 | - | TGCGCCAGCAGCCAATCTGGCCAGGGGGACAATCAGCCCCAGCATTTT | CASSQSGQGDNQPQHF
- | TRBJ2-3 | TRBV4-2 | - | TGTGCCAGCAGCCAAGCCGTTGAACTAGGGGACGCAGATACGCAGTATTTT | CASSQAVELGDADTQYF
- | TRBJ1-2 | TRBV4-1 | once | TGCGCCAGCAGCCAAGAAAGGTCGGGGGAGGACTATGGCTACACCTTC | CASSQERSGEDYGYTF
TRBD1 | TRBJ2-1 | TRBV5-1 | - | TGCGCCAGCAGCTTTCCTTCCGGGACAGGGGCCGCGAGAGGAACAAACGGACACTACAATGAGCAGTTCTTC | CASSFPSGTGAARGTNGHYNEQFF
- | TRBJ2-2 | TRBV28 | - | TGTGCCAGCAAGGGCCAGGGGTCGAACACCGGGGAGCTGTTTTTT | CASKGQGSNTGELFF
TRBD2 | TRBJ2-3 | TRBV19 | once | TGTGCCAGTAGCCCATCCTGGACTAGCGGGACAGATACGCAGTATTTT | CASSPSWTSGTDTQYF
TRBD1 | TRBJ2-2 | TRBV9 | - | TGTGCCAGCAGCTTACGGACAGGATCGAACACCGGGGAGCTGTTTTTT | CASSLRTGSNTGELFF
- | TRBJ1-1 | TRBV6-4 | - | TGTGCCAGCAGTCTAACTGTGGGGAACACTGAAGCTTTCTTT | CASSLTVGNTEAFF
TRBD1 | TRBJ2-2 | TRBV29-1 | - | TGCAGCGCCTTGGGGCGACAGGGTCTGAGGGGCCAGCTGTTTTTT | CSALGRQGLRGQLFF
- | TRBJ1-2 | TRBV27 | - | TGTGCCAGCCTTCGGGGCCGTAACTATGGCTACACCTTC | CASLRGRNYGYTF
- | TRBJ2-3 | TRBV13 | - | TGTGCCAGCAGCTTAGGCCTAAGGGGGCGGGGGCAGGGAGATACGCAGTATTTT | CASSLGLRGRGQGDTQYF
TRBD2 | TRBJ2-3 | TRBV2 | - | TGTGCCAGCAGGGTAGGGACTAGAAAGACAGATACGCAGTATTTT | CASRVGTRKTDTQYF